This entry features one TCR beta chain sequence. The antigen remains unidentified. The data belong to a study of T cell responses to AZD1222 COVID-19 vaccine. J lost 5 bases, V lost 5 bases, and 3 bases had no gene match. Germline assignment: CDR1 MDHEN and CDR2 SYDVKM. There are 13 residues in the CDR3. Data came from immunoSEQ multiplex PCR; TCRdb stores just in-frame clones and leaves some out. The sample includes 80,000 to 100,000 clones, roughly 88% seen only once; the top ten take around 5.5%. General observations from the study: Donors skewed white British and female; clonal diversity was possibly underestimated. At baseline, seropositivity was found in only six or seven AZD1222 recipients.

The V call is TRBV28, the J call TRBJ2-1; 7 bases are a match to TRBD2. The sample in question was peripheral blood, obtained on day 0 of AZD1222 vaccination. The clonotype was recovered from an adult in good health. DNA of the CDR3: TGTGCCAGCAGTGCCGGACTAGACAATGAGCAGTTCTTC. Translation: CASSAGLDNEQFF.